Below are 9 T cell receptor beta chains sequenced from a single sample in a study of blood T cells in healthy people across ages. A J-beta primer mix and a sample-barcoded 5' primer were used in a second PCR of about 7 to 12 cycles. Each CDR3 protein gets one entry after TCRdb re-called the 5' RACE reads with MiXCR. The top ten clones hold 7% to 9% of a sample with around 1,500,000 distinct CDR3 sequences, around 42% of them seen once. Sequencing used blood. The receptors shown here come from a young woman in good health.

This chain joins TRBV29-1 and TRBJ2-7, with a weak D call TRBD1 (6 bases). The J call may be wrong; the DNA end is better matched by TRBJ2-5. This CDR3 has 16 residues. CDR1 is SQVTM and CDR2 is ANQGSEA in the germline V gene. The CDR3 spells CSVEGAPNFYRETQYF. DNA for the CDR3: TGCAGCGTTGAGGGGGCTCCCAATTTTTACCGGGAGACCCAGTACTTC.

This clonotype was seen only once. The genes are TRBV4-2 and TRBJ2-7, with D perhaps being TRBD1 or TRBD2 (5 bases each). The DNA end lines up better with TRBJ2-4; the J call may be wrong. The V gene's germline CDR1 is LGHNA and CDR2 YNFKEQ. This CDR3 spans 15 amino acids. This CDR3 is CASSLFGALENIQYF. CDR3 in DNA: TGTGCCAGCAGCCTTTTCGGGGCCCTGGAAAACATTCAGTACTTC.

This clonotype was counted only a few times. The V call is TRBV5-1, the J call TRBJ2-1; 9 nucleotides line up with TRBD2. The junction had 6 bases not matched to a gene; V was cut back by 2 bases and J by 3 bases. The CDR3 is 16 amino acids. CDR1 SGHRS and CDR2 YFSETQ come from the germline V gene. CDR3 coding DNA: TGCGCCAGCAGCTTAGGGCGCGGGAGGGTCTACAATGAGCAGTTCTTC. Its protein product is CASSLGRGRVYNEQFF.

This clonotype was found a few times. This chain links TRBV20-1 with TRBJ1-2; the D gene is possibly TRBD1 (6 bases). The CDR3 has 15 residues. The germline V gene encodes CDR1 DFQATT and CDR2 SNEGSKA (reference sequence). V lost 3 bases and J 2 bases, leaving 16 bases between the germline ends. The CDR3 DNA sequence: TGCAGTGCTAGGGCCCCTTTGGGACACAACTATGGCTACACCTTC. Protein: CSARAPLGHNYGYTF.

J is TRBJ1-1 and V is TRBV7-4; D is uncertain. The V end was cut by 4 bases, the J end by 6 bases, with 24 bases between. The CDR3 runs 17 residues. Germline V gene sequence: CDR1 SGHVT, CDR2 SQSDAQ. The CDR3 nucleotides are TGTGCCAGCAGCTCCCCGCGAAAGGGAGGGCATGACGCTGAAGCTTTCTTT. Amino acid sequence: CASSSPRKGGHDAEAFF.

V usage is TRBV7-2 and J usage is TRBJ2-5; maybe TRBD2 (5 bases). Germline assignment: CDR1 SGHTA and CDR2 FQGNSA. This CDR3 is 15 amino acids long. Trimming shortened V by 5 bases and J by 4 bases, and 17 bases separated the two germline ends. CDR3 sequence reads: CASSAWTERRETQYF. As DNA, the CDR3 is TGTGCCAGCAGCGCGTGGACGGAGCGGCGAGAGACCCAGTACTTC. Based on the CDR3 plus reference TRBV7-2 and TRBJ2-5, the full variable domain is GAGVSQSPSNKVTEKGKDVELRCDPISGHTALYWYRQSLGQGLEFLIYFQGNSAPDKSGLPSDRFSAERTGGSVSTLTIQRTQQEDSAVYLCASSAWTERRETQYFGPGTRLLVL.

The rearrangement joins TRBV5-1 to TRBJ2-7, with 7 bases aligning to TRBD2. Trimming cost V 5 bases and J 2 bases; bases outside gene matches: 7. The CDR3 runs to 14 residues. Germline CDR1 and CDR2: SGHRS and YFSETQ. The CDR3 reads CASRARGGTYEQYF. The CDR3, as DNA: TGCGCCAGCAGGGCTCGCGGGGGAACCTACGAGCAGTACTTC.

The chain joins TRBV29-1 to TRBJ1-2; the D is unclear. V was pared by 6 bases and J by 8 bases, with 16 bases between. The CDR3 totals 12 residues. The germline CDR1 and CDR2 sequences are SQVTM and ANQGSEA. Here the CDR3 DNA reads TGCAGCGTCACGGGCCTCGGGTTGGGCTACACCTTC. Translated, it gives CSVTGLGLGYTF. The full variable domain, with the rest looked up from reference TRBV29-1 and TRBJ1-2, is SAVISQKPSRDICQRGTSLTIQCQVDSQVTMMFWYRQQPGQSLTLIATANQGSEATYESGFVIDKFPISRPNLTFSTLTVSNMSPEDSSIYLCSVTGLGLGYTFGSGTRLTVV.

J is TRBJ2-1 and V is TRBV7-2; 7 bases align to TRBD2. With 5 bases clipped from V and 5 bases from J, the junction kept 12 bases outside the gene matches. The CDR3 is made up of 16 amino acids. Germline V CDR1 and CDR2: SGHTA, FQGNSA. CDR3 loop: CASSPRGVRENNEQFF. The CDR3 DNA reads TGTGCCAGCAGCCCCCGCGGGGTGCGGGAGAACAATGAGCAGTTCTTC.